This TCR beta chain was identified during a study of CD8 T cells in Susac syndrome. Trimming took 7 bases from V and 1 from J; bases not matched to a gene: 3. This CDR3 has 12 residues. Germline assignment: CDR1 SQVTM and CDR2 ANQGSEA. Random hexamers were used to reverse transcribe the RNA input (about 0.5 to 1 ug). Amplification of TCR beta CDR3 spanned 54 Vbeta and 13 Jbeta via immunoSEQ multiplex PCR. TCRdb used MiXCR to reprocess the immunoSEQ multiplex PCR reads, holding one entry per CDR3 protein. There are over 80,000 distinct CDR3 sequences in the sample; 90% to 95% occur only once, and approximately 0.31% lies in the top ten.

Sequencing was done on a sample of CD8+ T cells from PBMCs. This TCR derives from a human donor in good health. The chain is built from TRBV29-1 and TRBJ1-1, with 7 bases matching TRBD1. CDR3: CSARGPNTEAFF. DNA of the CDR3: TGCAGCGCGAGGGGGCCGAACACTGAAGCTTTCTTT.